In this sample, the clone carrying this TCR beta chain turned up once. Time point given: week 3, after first cycle of checkpoint inhibitor. One draw preceded checkpoint blockade; another followed its first cycle at week 3. At 12 weeks after first infusion, RECIST 1.1 defined response for most patients. The record originates from a study of blood T cell dynamics during melanoma immunotherapy. Study summary: First-line therapy was either pembrolizumab or nivolumab with ipilimumab for metastatic melanoma.

Each bulk PBMC sample had roughly 400 ng DNA loaded. TCRdb keeps only in-frame clones here, not all; method: immunoSEQ multiplex PCR. The sample has 5,000 to 7,500 clones, approximately 91% seen once. Trimming removed 6 bases from V and 6 bases from J, with 14 bases in between. Germline lookup yields CDR1 PRHDT and CDR2 FYEKMQ (reference sequence). The CDR3 has 14 residues. This TCR was sampled from a human donor with melanoma. V and J are TRBV13 and TRBJ1-4; D is possibly TRBD1 (5 bases). The source was blood, collected from a patient treated with checkpoint blockade. CDR3 residues: CASSPPGRHEKLFF. The CDR3 nucleotides read TGTGCCAGCAGTCCCCCGGGACGGCATGAAAAACTGTTTTTT.